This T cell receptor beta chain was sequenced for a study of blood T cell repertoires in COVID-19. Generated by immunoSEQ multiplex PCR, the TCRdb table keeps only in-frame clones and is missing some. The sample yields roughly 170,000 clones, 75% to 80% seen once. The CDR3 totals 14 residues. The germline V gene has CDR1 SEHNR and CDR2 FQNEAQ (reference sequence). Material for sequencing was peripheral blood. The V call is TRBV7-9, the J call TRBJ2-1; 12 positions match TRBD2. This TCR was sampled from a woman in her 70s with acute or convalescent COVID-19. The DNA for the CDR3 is TGTGCGGTAGGGCTAGCGGGAGGGCCTGATGAGCAGTTCTTC. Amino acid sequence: CAVGLAGGPDEQFF.